A single sample gave rise to the 13 T cell receptor beta chains below, sequenced in a study of regulatory T cells in long-lasting Graves disease. This sample's time point: persistent/refractory GD, antithyroid drugs over 5 years with positive TRAb. PBMC-extracted RNA yielded the TCR library. Combining iRepertoire HTBI primers with Arm-PCR of CDR3 regions, the authors built TCR beta libraries. One entry per CDR3 protein, called by TCRdb with MiXCR from the multiplex PCR reads. Among 700,000 or so distinct CDR3 sequences, about 32% were seen once, and the ten largest hold 35% to 55%. The source material was peripheral blood mononuclear cells (PBMCs), sampled when the disease was refractory, from a patient treated with antithyroid drugs. These TCRs come from a female donor with Graves disease.

The chain recombines TRBV20-1 with TRBJ2-2; 8 bases agree with TRBD1. With V trimmed by 5 bases and J by 4 bases, 9 bases remained unmatched. Germline V gene sequence: CDR1 DFQATT, CDR2 SNEGSKA (reference sequence). CDR3 length: 15 amino acids. The CDR3 sequence: CSAGAGQGGTGELFF. The CDR3 DNA follows: TGCAGTGCTGGCGCTGGACAGGGAGGCACCGGGGAGCTGTTTTTT.

The sample holds a few counts of this clonotype. The genes are TRBV29-1 and TRBJ1-4; tentatively, D is TRBD1 (6 bases). The V and J ends lost 7 bases and 0 bases respectively, with 6 bases between them. CDR1 is SQVTM, CDR2 ANQGSEA, per germline. There are 12 residues in the CDR3. The CDR3 sequence is CSGQATNEKLFF. Written as DNA, the CDR3 is TGCAGCGGACAGGCAACTAATGAAAAACTGTTTTTT.

A word on this clonotype: A much larger clone is a single base away; this may be a read error. The CDR3 sequence: CASSGLLGGEGYGYTF. CDR3 sequence (DNA): TGTGCCAGCAGTGGATTATTAGGGGGCGAGGGCTATGGCTACACCTTC. The V gene is TRBV6-1, the J gene TRBJ1-2; 7 bases match TRBD1. The V segment lost 4 bases and the J segment 4 bases; nucleotides outside the gene matches: 12. CDR3 length: 16 residues. Germline V gene sequence: CDR1 MNHNS, CDR2 SASEGT.

This clonotype was observed many times. Compared with germline, one end of the junction differs, possibly owing to a read error. This sequence joins TRBV5-1 and TRBJ1-1; D call uncertain. This CDR3 region has 14 residues. Germline V gene sequence: CDR1 SGHRS, CDR2 YFSETQ. The CDR3 DNA follows: TGTGCCAGCAGTTTAGCTGGTGCTGGAACTGAAGCTTTCTTT. Translated: CASSLAGAGTEAFF.

This clonotype appeared many times. The chain is built from TRBV12-3 or TRBV12-4 and TRBJ1-1; the D is unclear. CDR3 length: 11 residues. The V end was cut by 4 bases, the J end by 10 bases, with 10 bases between. As DNA, the CDR3 is TGTGCCAGCAGTTCACCCGGAGGAGCTTTCTTT. It translates to CASSSPGGAFF.

The chain is built from TRBV30 and TRBJ1-1, with TRBD1 matching 8 bases. There are 14 residues in the CDR3. CDR1 is GTSNPN and CDR2 is SVGIG in the germline V gene (reference sequence). The V gene end was trimmed by 2 bases and the J gene end by 4 bases; junction bases not matched to a gene: 6. CDR3 sequence (DNA): TGTGCCTGGAGTCCCGACAGGGGAAGCACTGAAGCTTTCTTT. Its translation is CAWSPDRGSTEAFF.

This clonotype was recorded a few times. The V gene is TRBV9, the J gene TRBJ1-1; a weak D match, TRBD1 (6 bases). The germline V and J ends were trimmed by 4 bases and 4 bases, with 11 bases remaining between them. The CDR3 has 13 residues. Germline assignment: CDR1 SGDLS and CDR2 YYNGEE. DNA of the CDR3: TGTGCCAGCAGCAAAGGGGGTTCCACTGAAGCTTTCTTT. The encoded protein is CASSKGGSTEAFF. Combining the CDR3 with reference TRBV9 and TRBJ1-1 gives the whole variable domain DSGVTQTPKHLITATGQRVTLRCSPRSGDLSVYWYQQSLDQGLQFLIQYYNGEERAKGNILERFSAQQFPDLHSELNLSSLELGDSALYFCASSKGGSTEAFFGQGTRLTVV.

Many counts were recorded for this clonotype. This chain links TRBV27 with TRBJ1-1, with TRBD1 matching over 7 bases. Per germline, CDR1 MNHEY and CDR2 SMNVEV (reference sequence). The CDR3 has 15 amino acids. J lost 5 bases, V lost 6 bases, and 12 bases had no gene match. The CDR3 sequence is CASSRDSFLGTEAFF. The DNA for the CDR3 is TGTGCCAGCAGCCGGGACAGCTTTCTTGGGACTGAAGCTTTCTTT.

V usage is TRBV6-1 and J usage is TRBJ2-5; 8 nucleotides line up with TRBD1. From germline, CDR1 is MNHNS and CDR2 SASEGT. V was pared by 9 bases and J by 5 bases, with 11 bases of the junction left unmatched. This CDR3 is 14 amino acids long. In DNA, the CDR3 is TGTGCCAGTATACTAAGGGACAGGAGTGAGACCCAGTACTTC. Protein sequence: CASILRDRSETQYF.

This chain uses TRBV6-1 with TRBJ1-1; D gene ambiguous. Per the germline V gene, CDR1 is MNHNS and CDR2 is SASEGT. CDR3 length: 14 amino acids. The V end lost 2 bases, the J end lost 7 bases, and 14 bases lay between the germline ends. In DNA form, the CDR3 reads TGTGCCAGCAGTGAAAACCGGGGAAACGGTGAAGCTTTCTTT. It yields the protein CASSENRGNGEAFF.

This clonotype was counted ten times or more. The chain is built from TRBV27 and TRBJ1-1; D remains ambiguous. Germline-derived CDR1 and CDR2 are MNHEY and SMNVEV (reference sequence). The CDR3 is 12 residues long. V lost 5 bases and J 5 bases, leaving 9 bases between the germline ends. Here the CDR3 reads CASSGIGTEAFF. The CDR3 DNA reads TGTGCCAGCAGTGGAATAGGGACTGAAGCTTTCTTT.

This clonotype was seen a few times. This chain joins TRBV7-8 and TRBJ1-5; D remains ambiguous. This CDR3 spans 14 amino acids. Germline CDR1 SGHVS, CDR2 FQNEAQ. V was pared by 5 bases and J by 5 bases, with 13 bases between. CDR3: CASSPPELYQPQHF. CDR3 bases: TGTGCCAGCAGCCCCCCCGAACTTTATCAGCCCCAGCATTTT.

The chain has TRBV6-5 and TRBJ1-2, with 7 bases lining up with TRBD1. In germline, CDR1 is MNHEY, CDR2 SVGAGI. The CDR3 has 13 residues. Losses at the gene ends were 4 bases for V and 6 bases for J; bases not matched to a gene: 5. CDR3 sequence (DNA): TGTGCCAGCAGTTTAACCGGGACAGATGGCTACACCTTC. Protein product: CASSLTGTDGYTF.